This TCR beta chain was found in a study of blood T cell repertoires in COVID-19. Per germline, CDR1 SEHNR and CDR2 FQNEAQ (reference sequence). The CDR3 contains 13 residues. V shed 4 bases and J shed 6 bases, with 11 bases lying between them. Assay used: immunoSEQ multiplex PCR; TCRdb lists only in-frame clones, some missing. Of 150,000 or so clones detected, more than 80% appear once; the ten largest clones hold roughly 0.54%. The source material was peripheral blood. This sequence originates from a man in his fifties or sixties with acute or convalescent COVID-19. This chain links TRBV7-9 with TRBJ2-3; D unclear. The CDR3 DNA is TGTGCCAGCAGCTCCCCAGTTATCGATACGCAGTATTTT. Protein product: CASSSPVIDTQYF.